The sample holds a few counts of the clone carrying this T cell receptor beta chain. The data were taken from a study of T-cell reconstitution after alpha-beta-depleted transplantation in children. The authors prepared the TCRbeta library with unique molecular identifiers. A single record per CDR3 protein comes from TCRdb applying MiXCR to the PCR reads. Counted here are some 830,000 distinct CDR3 sequences, less than 20% occurring once; the ten biggest clones make up about 5%. The germline V gene encodes CDR1 SGHTA and CDR2 FQGNSA. Deletions cut 4 bases from V and 2 bases from J, with 11 bases between. The CDR3 loop spans 14 amino acids.

V usage is TRBV7-2 and J usage is TRBJ1-2, with a possible D match to TRBD1 (6 bases). The TCR originated in a male patient aged 10 to 17 who had a stem cell transplant for acute lymphoblastic leukemia, so the T cells may come from the graft donor. Sequenced here: PBMCs, mostly from graft donor cells, sampled 360 days after TCRalphabeta/CD19-depleted stem cell transplant. DNA for the CDR3: TGTGCCAGCAGCTATCAGGGGCCGAACTATGGCTACACCTTC. It yields the protein CASSYQGPNYGYTF.